These T cell receptor beta chains were read from a single sample in a study of cytomegalovirus exposure and HLA in healthy donors. TCRdb's copy holds only in-frame clones and misses some; the assay was immunoSEQ multiplex PCR. The sample yields 150,000 or so clones, 65% to 85% seen once. The material sequenced was PBMCs. The source is a woman aged 40 to 50 in good health and CMV-seropositive. Each CDR3 is given with its conserved first and last residue. D genes are given only for firm matches. Clone size is shown for a subset of rows, as once, few, many or a class of expanded clone.

clone_size | d_call | j_call | v_call | cdr3_aa | cdr3_nt
. | TRBD1 | TRBJ1-2 | TRBV7-2 | CASSQGQGRAYTF | TGTGCCAGCAGCCAGGGACAGGGAAGAGCCTACACCTTC
many | TRBD1 | TRBJ1-6 | TRBV6-1 | CASSEVGQDLSPLHF | TGTGCCAGCAGTGAAGTGGGACAGGACCTTTCACCCCTCCACTTT
once | . | TRBJ1-5 | TRBV5-6 | CASSLFSEDNQPQHF | TGTGCCAGCAGCTTATTCTCCGAGGATAATCAGCCCCAGCATTTT
. | . | TRBJ1-1 | TRBV28 | CASSGPWQGTPEAFF | TGTGCCAGCAGTGGACCGTGGCAGGGGACCCCTGAAGCTTTCTTT
. | . | TRBJ1-6 | TRBV6-5 | CASSDISPLHF | TGTGCCAGCAGTGACATTTCACCCCTCCACTTT
. | . | TRBJ2-7 | TRBV7-9 | CASSLVPGSYEQYF | TGTGCCAGCAGCTTAGTCCCAGGGTCCTACGAGCAGTACTTC
. | . | TRBJ1-5 | TRBV6-1 | CASTRDSNQPQHF | TGTGCCAGCACTAGAGACAGCAATCAGCCCCAGCATTTT
. | . | TRBJ1-4 | TRBV5-4 | CASSLEGVDEKLFF | TGTGCCAGCAGCTTGGAGGGGGTTGATGAAAAACTGTTTTTT
. | TRBD1 | TRBJ2-4 | TRBV4-3 | CASSQELRDSWNSQYF | TGCGCCAGCAGCCAAGAACTCCGGGACAGTTGGAACAGTCAGTACTTC
once | . | TRBJ1-1 | TRBV6-6 | CASKVPEYTEAFF | TGTGCCAGCAAGGTTCCGGAGTACACTGAAGCTTTCTTT
few | TRBD2 | TRBJ2-5 | TRBV2 | CASSAAGGKKETQYF | TGTGCCAGCAGCGCGGCGGGGGGGAAAAAAGAGACCCAGTACTTC
few | TRBD1 | TRBJ1-1 | TRBV7-3 | CASSLDRASTEAFF | TGTGCCAGCAGCTTAGACAGGGCGAGCACTGAAGCTTTCTTT
. | TRBD1 | TRBJ1-2 | TRBV5-1 | CASSPTGGQGYGYTF | TGCGCCAGCAGCCCAACAGGGGGACAGGGTTACGGCTACACCTTC
. | . | TRBJ2-1 | TRBV5-1 | CASSSPLTTYNEQFF | TGCGCCAGCAGCTCCCCCTTGACTACCTACAATGAGCAGTTCTTC
. | TRBD1 | TRBJ2-6 | TRBV5-1 | CASKLQGASGANVLTF | TGCGCCAGCAAACTACAGGGGGCTTCTGGGGCCAACGTCCTGACTTTC
. | . | TRBJ2-1 | TRBV9 | CASSVDAEGNEQFF | TGTGCCAGCAGCGTAGATGCGGAGGGCAATGAGCAGTTCTTC
once | . | TRBJ2-1 | TRBV7-9 | CASSLGGGVGSYNEQFF | TGTGCCAGCAGCTTAGGGGGCGGGGTGGGGTCCTACAATGAGCAGTTCTTC
. | . | TRBJ1-1 | TRBV7-3 | CASSLTGITEAFF | TGTGCCAGCAGCCTTACAGGGATCACTGAAGCTTTCTTT
. | . | TRBJ1-1 | TRBV19 | CASSIIQNTEAFF | TGTGCCAGTAGTATAATCCAGAACACTGAAGCTTTCTTT
. | . | TRBJ1-1 | TRBV18 | CASSPVFTEAFF | TGTGCCAGCTCCCCTGTATTCACTGAAGCTTTCTTT
. | . | TRBJ1-2 | TRBV30 | CAWSGDTDYGYTF | TGTGCCTGGAGTGGAGACACCGACTATGGCTACACCTTC
. | TRBD1 | TRBJ1-6 | TRBV30 | CAWSTNRGQGNSPLHF | TGTGCCTGGAGTACTAACAGGGGGCAGGGTAATTCACCCCTCCACTTT
. | TRBD2 | TRBJ2-3 | TRBV30 | CAWSGGLAGETDTQYF | TGTGCCTGGAGTGGGGGACTTGCGGGGGAGACAGATACGCAGTATTTT
. | . | TRBJ2-2 | TRBV11-3 | CASSPKSGLRTGELFF | TGTGCCAGCAGCCCGAAGAGCGGGTTACGCACCGGGGAGCTGTTTTTT
. | . | TRBJ2-1 | TRBV5-6 | CASSLAGRYNEQFF | TGTGCCAGCAGCTTGGCCGGGAGATACAATGAGCAGTTCTTC
. | . | TRBJ2-6 | TRBV7-9 | CASSFGASGANVLTF | TGTGCCAGCAGCTTTGGGGCCTCTGGGGCCAACGTCCTGACTTTC
. | . | TRBJ2-1 | TRBV19 | CASSILGAGAGNEQFF | TGTGCCAGTAGTATCCTCGGGGCGGGGGCCGGGAATGAGCAGTTCTTC
. | . | TRBJ1-4 | TRBV2 | CASRESRVKEKLFF | TGTGCCAGCAGAGAAAGCAGGGTTAAAGAAAAACTGTTTTTT
few | . | TRBJ1-6 | TRBV4-1 | CASGRGANSPLHF | TGCGCCAGCGGGAGAGGAGCTAATTCACCCCTCCACTTT
. | . | TRBJ1-5 | TRBV19 | CASRQSGNQPQHF | TGTGCCAGTAGACAGTCGGGCAATCAGCCCCAGCATTTT
. | TRBD1 | TRBJ1-6 | TRBV4-1 | CASSQGQGENSPLHF | TGCGCCAGCAGCCAAGGGCAGGGGGAGAATTCACCCCTCCACTTT
. | TRBD1 | TRBJ2-7 | TRBV28 | CASSPWDRVYEQYF | TGTGCCAGCAGTCCATGGGACAGGGTCTACGAGCAGTACTTC
. | . | TRBJ1-2 | TRBV5-6 | CASSPDRIYGYTF | TGTGCCAGCAGCCCAGACAGGATCTATGGCTACACCTTC
once | . | TRBJ1-2 | TRBV6-5 | CASSYRGPNYGYTF | TGTGCCAGCAGTTACAGGGGCCCTAACTATGGCTACACCTTC
. | . | TRBJ1-2 | TRBV2 | CASSTRGVYGYTF | TGTGCCAGCAGTACCAGGGGAGTCTATGGCTACACCTTC
. | TRBD1 | TRBJ2-7 | TRBV4-1 | CASSQTTGGGNEQYF | TGCGCCAGCAGCCAAACCACAGGGGGTGGTAACGAGCAGTACTTC
. | . | TRBJ2-1 | TRBV7-6 | CASSPQNRFHNEQFF | TGTGCCAGCAGCCCCCAAAACAGGTTCCACAATGAGCAGTTCTTC
. | . | TRBJ2-1 | TRBV5-5 | CASSLATTRANEQFF | TGTGCCAGCAGCTTGGCAACGACTCGAGCCAATGAGCAGTTCTTC
. | TRBD1 | TRBJ1-3 | TRBV9 | CASSVTSTGTANTIYF | TGTGCCAGCAGCGTAACGTCGACAGGGACGGCAAACACCATATATTTT
. | . | TRBJ2-7 | TRBV7-9 | CASSLVGGPRAYEQYF | TGTGCCAGCAGCTTAGTAGGCGGTCCCAGGGCCTACGAGCAGTACTTC
. | TRBD1 | TRBJ1-2 | TRBV5-6 | CASSLGQGAYGYTF | TGTGCCAGCAGCTTGGGACAGGGGGCCTATGGCTACACCTTC
. | . | TRBJ1-2 | TRBV7-9 | CASSRGQTQGYTF | TGTGCCAGCAGCCGCGGACAGACCCAGGGCTACACCTTC
. | . | TRBJ1-1 | TRBV14 | CASSQDAGVGSTEAFF | TGTGCCAGCAGCCAAGATGCAGGGGTGGGTAGCACTGAAGCTTTCTTT
. | TRBD2 | TRBJ2-5 | TRBV10-3 | CAISEGLAGLGETQYF | TGTGCCATCAGTGAGGGACTAGCGGGTCTCGGGGAGACCCAGTACTTC
. | TRBD1 | TRBJ2-7 | TRBV6-5 | CASRPWDRPYEQYF | TGTGCCAGCAGACCCTGGGACAGGCCCTACGAGCAGTACTTC
. | . | TRBJ2-3 | TRBV7-9 | CASSLRGASTDTQYF | TGTGCCAGCAGCTTACGCGGGGCGTCCACAGATACGCAGTATTTT
. | . | TRBJ2-7 | TRBV5-1 | CASSLVGQGPYEQYF | TGCGCCAGCAGCTTGGTCGGGCAGGGTCCCTACGAGCAGTACTTC
. | . | TRBJ1-5 | TRBV28 | CASSFRGAWQPQHF | TGTGCCAGCAGTTTTCGGGGGGCTTGGCAGCCCCAGCATTTT
. | TRBD1 | TRBJ1-1 | TRBV6-1 | CASTTDRGHTEAFF | TGTGCCAGCACCACGGACAGGGGGCATACTGAAGCTTTCTTT
once | . | TRBJ1-1 | TRBV6-1 | CASSAQRGTEAFF | TGTGCCAGCAGTGCCCAGAGAGGCACTGAAGCTTTCTTT
. | . | TRBJ2-2 | TRBV19 | CASSLTNTGELFF | TGTGCCAGCTCTTTAACGAACACCGGGGAGCTGTTTTTT
once | TRBD1 | TRBJ2-5 | TRBV7-9 | CASSKPGGLETQYF | TGTGCCAGCAGCAAGCCAGGGGGTTTGGAGACCCAGTACTTC
. | TRBD1 | TRBJ1-2 | TRBV6-5 | CASSFDRGGYTF | TGTGCCAGCAGTTTTGACAGGGGTGGCTACACCTTC
. | TRBD1 | TRBJ2-7 | TRBV7-9 | CSSSKGDRGSYEQYF | TGTTCCAGCAGCAAAGGGGACAGGGGCTCCTACGAGCAGTACTTC
. | . | TRBJ2-7 | TRBV5-1 | CASSLGGTAYYEQYF | TGCGCCAGCAGCTTGGGCGGGACAGCTTACTACGAGCAGTACTTC
. | . | TRBJ2-6 | TRBV5-6 | CASSFGSSGANGLTF | TGTGCCAGCAGCTTTGGATCGTCTGGGGCCAACGGCCTGACTTTC
. | TRBD2 | TRBJ2-3 | TRBV5-4 | CASSLGGGGKDTQYF | TGTGCCAGCAGCTTGGGTGGCGGGGGAAAAGATACGCAGTATTTT
. | . | TRBJ2-7 | TRBV11-2 | CASSLTGHIYEQYF | TGTGCCAGCAGCCTCACGGGACACATCTACGAGCAGTACTTC
. | TRBD1 | TRBJ1-1 | TRBV10-3 | CAISESDRGPGASAFF | TGTGCCATCAGTGAGTCTGACAGGGGGCCAGGAGCTTCGGCTTTCTTT
. | . | TRBJ2-1 | TRBV7-6 | CASRSLNEQFF | TGTGCCAGCAGGAGTCTAAATGAGCAGTTCTTC